This T cell receptor (beta chain) was identified during a study of shared clonotypes between healthy human individuals. Naive CD8 cells comprised CD45RO-negative, CCR7-positively selected cells, excluding terminally differentiated effector memory CD45RA+ cells. Healthy adults negative for HIV, lacking recent acute infections or vaccinations, served as donors. Measured with immunoSEQ multiplex PCR; TCRdb has only the in-frame clones, and not every one. The sample has just over 2,000,000 clones, about 95% seen once. Germline V gene data show CDR1 as PRHDT and CDR2 as FYEKMQ (reference sequence). The CDR3 is made up of 11 amino acids. V dropped 5 bases and J dropped 5 bases, with 7 bases sitting between them. As for this clone: This same CDR3 is encoded by further DNA sequences in the sample.

The sequenced material came from naive CD8+ T cells sorted from blood. The chain uses TRBV13 and TRBJ2-7; D unclear. The receptor comes from a man younger than 30 in good health. The CDR3 region has the DNA TGTGCCAGCAGCCTCGACCACGAGCAGTACTTC. This gives the protein CASSLDHEQYF.